The rows below give T cell receptor beta chains drawn from one sample of a study of control samples from healthy donors and cancer patients. TCRdb keeps only in-frame clones here, not all; method: immunoSEQ multiplex PCR. Among 95,000 to 150,000 clones, approximately 90% were seen once, and the ten largest hold less than 9.5%. The sequenced sample consisted of blood. The receptor source for this set is a woman younger than 30 in good health. The CDR3 runs from the conserved cysteine through the conserved F or W. Fields, in order: D gene, J gene, clone size, V gene, CDR3 DNA, CDR3 protein. A D gene is named only where the DNA matches it firmly. Clone size appears in some rows only: once, few, many, or a class for an expanded clone.

d_gene: .
j_gene: TRBJ2-2
abundance: few
v_gene: TRBV4-2
CDR3nt: TGTGCCAGCAGCCAAGATAATTATCCGACCGGGGAGCTGTTTTTT
CDR3aa: CASSQDNYPTGELFF

d_gene: .
j_gene: TRBJ2-7
abundance: .
v_gene: TRBV6-5
CDR3nt: TGTGCCAGCAGCCTCGGGGCCGAAGGCTACTTC
CDR3aa: CASSLGAEGYF

d_gene: .
j_gene: TRBJ1-1
abundance: .
v_gene: TRBV12-5
CDR3nt: TGTGCTAGTGGTTTGGTGTCGGGATACGGCACAAATGGAGCTTTCTTT
CDR3aa: CASGLVSGYGTNGAFF

d_gene: .
j_gene: TRBJ1-1
abundance: .
v_gene: TRBV5-6
CDR3nt: TGTGCCAGCAGCTTGGAGAGGTATCAGGGTGCTGAAGCTTTCTTT
CDR3aa: CASSLERYQGAEAFF

d_gene: .
j_gene: TRBJ2-5
abundance: once
v_gene: TRBV5-1
CDR3nt: TGCGCCAGCAGCCCCCGACAGGTTGGGGAGACCCAGTACTTC
CDR3aa: CASSPRQVGETQYF

d_gene: TRBD1
j_gene: TRBJ2-2
abundance: .
v_gene: TRBV19
CDR3nt: TGTGCCAGTAAGAGACAGGGCGAGACCGGGGAGCTGTTTTTT
CDR3aa: CASKRQGETGELFF

d_gene: TRBD1
j_gene: TRBJ1-2
abundance: few
v_gene: TRBV19
CDR3nt: TGTGCCAGTAGTATCGTGGACAGGGGAGGGTATGGCTACACCTTC
CDR3aa: CASSIVDRGGYGYTF

d_gene: .
j_gene: TRBJ2-7
abundance: .
v_gene: TRBV19
CDR3nt: TGTGCCAGTGCAACTGCCTACGAGCAGTACTTC
CDR3aa: CASATAYEQYF

d_gene: .
j_gene: TRBJ1-1
abundance: .
v_gene: TRBV4-3
CDR3nt: TGCGCCAGCAGCCAAGGACAGCTTAGGGGGGGTAGAACTGAAGCTTTCTTT
CDR3aa: CASSQGQLRGGRTEAFF

d_gene: .
j_gene: TRBJ1-4
abundance: .
v_gene: TRBV18
CDR3nt: TGTGCCAGCTCACCACTCAGGGCAGATAAAAATGAAAAACTGTTTTTT
CDR3aa: CASSPLRADKNEKLFF

d_gene: TRBD2
j_gene: TRBJ2-3
abundance: .
v_gene: TRBV27
CDR3nt: TGTGCCAGCAGTATCACTTCCGGGACTAAACAAGATACGCAGTATTTT
CDR3aa: CASSITSGTKQDTQYF

d_gene: TRBD2
j_gene: TRBJ2-7
abundance: .
v_gene: TRBV7-9
CDR3nt: TGTGCCAGCAGCTTCGCCAGCGGGGGGACCTTACGCGAGCAGTACTTC
CDR3aa: CASSFASGGTLREQYF

d_gene: TRBD1
j_gene: TRBJ2-6
abundance: .
v_gene: TRBV6-2/TRBV6-3
CDR3nt: TGTGCCAGCAGCCTGACAGGGTCAGGGGCCAACGTCCTGACTTTC
CDR3aa: CASSLTGSGANVLTF

d_gene: TRBD1
j_gene: TRBJ1-2
abundance: .
v_gene: TRBV30
CDR3nt: TGTGCCTGGAGTACAGGGGGCGGTCGAAATGGCTACACCTTC
CDR3aa: CAWSTGGGRNGYTF

d_gene: .
j_gene: TRBJ1-2
abundance: .
v_gene: TRBV19
CDR3nt: TGTGCCAGTAGAAACTTAGGGACTGATGGCTACACCTTC
CDR3aa: CASRNLGTDGYTF

d_gene: .
j_gene: TRBJ2-3
abundance: .
v_gene: TRBV7-2
CDR3nt: TGTGCCAGCAGCTCCCCTGTTGATACGCAGTATTTT
CDR3aa: CASSSPVDTQYF

d_gene: TRBD2
j_gene: TRBJ2-7
abundance: .
v_gene: TRBV7-2
CDR3nt: TGTGCCAGCAGGTCGGGACTAGCGGGGAGCTACGAGCAGTACTTC
CDR3aa: CASRSGLAGSYEQYF

d_gene: TRBD2
j_gene: TRBJ2-7
abundance: .
v_gene: TRBV7-8
CDR3nt: TGTGCCAGCAGCCCGCGGCGACTAGCGGACTCCTACGAGCAGTACTTC
CDR3aa: CASSPRRLADSYEQYF

d_gene: TRBD1
j_gene: TRBJ1-2
abundance: .
v_gene: TRBV28
CDR3nt: TGTGCCAGCAGTCAAGACGACAGGGCCGGTAACTATGGCTACACCTTC
CDR3aa: CASSQDDRAGNYGYTF

d_gene: TRBD1
j_gene: TRBJ2-1
abundance: .
v_gene: TRBV5-6
CDR3nt: TGTGCCAGCAGCTTTATCAAGGGGGCCCACTCCTACAATGAGCAGTTCTTC
CDR3aa: CASSFIKGAHSYNEQFF

d_gene: .
j_gene: TRBJ1-5
abundance: .
v_gene: TRBV6-1
CDR3nt: TGTGCCAGCAGTGAAAGGAGGGGTCAGCCCCAGCATTTT
CDR3aa: CASSERRGQPQHF

d_gene: TRBD1
j_gene: TRBJ1-6
abundance: few
v_gene: TRBV7-2
CDR3nt: TGTGCCAGCAGCTTAGGGACAGGAAATTCACCCCTCCACTTT
CDR3aa: CASSLGTGNSPLHF

d_gene: .
j_gene: TRBJ2-7
abundance: .
v_gene: TRBV14
CDR3nt: TGTGCCAGCAGCCAAGTATTGGGGGCAAGGAGTTGGGCCTACGAGCAGTACTTC
CDR3aa: CASSQVLGARSWAYEQYF

d_gene: .
j_gene: TRBJ2-7
abundance: few
v_gene: TRBV14
CDR3nt: TGTGCCAGCAGCCAACAGGGTTACGAGCAGTACTTC
CDR3aa: CASSQQGYEQYF

d_gene: TRBD2
j_gene: TRBJ2-5
abundance: .
v_gene: TRBV4-1
CDR3nt: TGCGCCAGCAGCCAAAATAGGGGACTAGCTAGCCAAGAGACCCAGTACTTC
CDR3aa: CASSQNRGLASQETQYF

d_gene: TRBD1
j_gene: TRBJ2-7
abundance: once
v_gene: TRBV18
CDR3nt: TGTGCCAGCTCACTTGGGACAGGGGGCCGTTACGAGCAGTACTTC
CDR3aa: CASSLGTGGRYEQYF